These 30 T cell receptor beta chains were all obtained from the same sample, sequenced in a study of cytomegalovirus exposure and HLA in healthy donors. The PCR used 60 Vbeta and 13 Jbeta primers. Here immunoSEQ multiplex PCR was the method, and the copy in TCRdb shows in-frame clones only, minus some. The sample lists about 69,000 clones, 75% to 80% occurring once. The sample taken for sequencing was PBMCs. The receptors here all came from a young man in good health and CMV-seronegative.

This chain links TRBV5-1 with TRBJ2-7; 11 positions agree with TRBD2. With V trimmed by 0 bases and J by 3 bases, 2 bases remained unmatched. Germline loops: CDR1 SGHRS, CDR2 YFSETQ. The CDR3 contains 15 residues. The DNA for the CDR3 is TGCGCCAGCAGCTTGGGCGGGACTAGCGGCTACGAGCAGTACTTC. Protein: CASSLGGTSGYEQYF.

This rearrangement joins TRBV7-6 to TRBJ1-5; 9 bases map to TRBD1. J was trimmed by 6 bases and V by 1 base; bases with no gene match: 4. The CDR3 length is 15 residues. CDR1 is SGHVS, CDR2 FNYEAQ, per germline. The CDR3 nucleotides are TGTGCCAGCAGCTTAGGACAGGGGGTAGGTCAGCCCCAGCATTTT. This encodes CASSLGQGVGQPQHF.

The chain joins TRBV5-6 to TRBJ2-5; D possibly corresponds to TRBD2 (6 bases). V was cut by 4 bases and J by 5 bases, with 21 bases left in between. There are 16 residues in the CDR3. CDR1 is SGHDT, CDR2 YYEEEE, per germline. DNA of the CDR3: TGTGCCAGCAGCCGTCTTTCAGGGAGAAGCGGGGAGACCCAGTACTTC. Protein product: CASSRLSGRSGETQYF.

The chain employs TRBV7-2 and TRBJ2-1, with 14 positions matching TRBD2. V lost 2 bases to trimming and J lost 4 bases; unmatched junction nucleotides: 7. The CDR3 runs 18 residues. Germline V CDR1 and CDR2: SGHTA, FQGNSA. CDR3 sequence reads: CASSLISGTSGGYNEQFF. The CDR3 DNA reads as TGTGCCAGCAGCTTAATCTCCGGGACTAGCGGGGGATACAATGAGCAGTTCTTC.

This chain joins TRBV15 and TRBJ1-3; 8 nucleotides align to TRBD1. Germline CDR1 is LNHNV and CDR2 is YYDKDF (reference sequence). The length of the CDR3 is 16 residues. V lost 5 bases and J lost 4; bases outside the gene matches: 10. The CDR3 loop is CATSPEGDRWGNTIYF. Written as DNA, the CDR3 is TGTGCCACCAGCCCTGAAGGGGACAGGTGGGGAAACACCATATATTTT. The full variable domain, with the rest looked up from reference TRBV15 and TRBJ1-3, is DAMVIQNPRYQVTQFGKPVTLSCSQTLNHNVMYWYQQKSSQAPKLLFHYYDKDFNNEADTPDNFQSRRPNTSFCFLDIRSPGLGDTAMYLCATSPEGDRWGNTIYFGEGSWLTVV.

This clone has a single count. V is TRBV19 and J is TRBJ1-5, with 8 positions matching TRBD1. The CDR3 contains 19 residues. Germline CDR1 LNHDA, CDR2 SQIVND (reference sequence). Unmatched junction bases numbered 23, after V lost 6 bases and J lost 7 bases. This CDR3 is CASRRNPEGDRGTRQPQHF. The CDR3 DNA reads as TGTGCCAGTAGAAGGAACCCGGAGGGAGACAGGGGTACGAGGCAGCCCCAGCATTTT.

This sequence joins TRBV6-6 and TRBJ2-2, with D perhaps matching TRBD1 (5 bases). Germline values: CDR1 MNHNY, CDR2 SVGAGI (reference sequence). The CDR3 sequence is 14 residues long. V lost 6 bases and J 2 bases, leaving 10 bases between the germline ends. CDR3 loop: CASSQTANTGELFF. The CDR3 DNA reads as TGTGCCAGCAGCCAGACAGCCAACACCGGGGAGCTGTTTTTT.

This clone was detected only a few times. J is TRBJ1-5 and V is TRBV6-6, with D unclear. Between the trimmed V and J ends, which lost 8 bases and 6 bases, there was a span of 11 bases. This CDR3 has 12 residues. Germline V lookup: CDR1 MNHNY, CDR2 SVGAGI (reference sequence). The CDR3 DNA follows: TGTGCCAGCCGGGAGGGCGGTCAGCCCCAGCATTTT. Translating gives CASREGGQPQHF.

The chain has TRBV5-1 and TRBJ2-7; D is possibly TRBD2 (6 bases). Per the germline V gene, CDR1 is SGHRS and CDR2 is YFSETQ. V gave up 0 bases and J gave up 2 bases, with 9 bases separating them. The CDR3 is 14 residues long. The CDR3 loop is CASSLEGLAYEQYF. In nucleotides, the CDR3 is TGCGCCAGCAGCTTGGAGGGACTCGCCTACGAGCAGTACTTC.

The CDR3 DNA reads as TGTGCCAGCAGCTTAGTCCAGGGGGCTGCCGGGGAGCTGTTTTTT. Translation: CASSLVQGAAGELFF. The chain couples TRBV7-2 to TRBJ2-2; 8 bases align to TRBD1. CDR3 length equals 15 residues. J gave up 6 bases and V 1 base, and 4 bases lay outside the gene matches. Germline V gene sequence: CDR1 SGHTA, CDR2 FQGNSA.

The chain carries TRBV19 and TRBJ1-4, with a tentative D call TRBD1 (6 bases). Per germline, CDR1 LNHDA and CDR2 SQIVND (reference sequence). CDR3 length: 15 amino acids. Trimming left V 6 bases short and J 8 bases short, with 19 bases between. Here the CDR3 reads CASSRATGFSEKLFF. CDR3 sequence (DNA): TGTGCCAGTAGCCGCGCCACAGGGTTTTCGGAAAAACTGTTTTTT.

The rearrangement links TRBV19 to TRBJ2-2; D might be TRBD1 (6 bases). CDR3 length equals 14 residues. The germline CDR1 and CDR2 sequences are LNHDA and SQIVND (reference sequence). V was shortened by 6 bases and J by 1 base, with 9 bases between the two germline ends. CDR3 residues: CASRQGKNTGELFF. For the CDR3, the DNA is TGTGCCAGTAGGCAGGGGAAGAACACCGGGGAGCTGTTTTTT.

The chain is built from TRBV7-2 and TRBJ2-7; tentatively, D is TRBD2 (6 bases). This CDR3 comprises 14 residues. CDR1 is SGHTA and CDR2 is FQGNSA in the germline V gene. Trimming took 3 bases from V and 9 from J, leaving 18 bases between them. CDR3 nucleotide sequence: TGTGCCAGCAGCTTCCCCGGGGGAGTGGAGGGGCAGTACTTC. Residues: CASSFPGGVEGQYF.

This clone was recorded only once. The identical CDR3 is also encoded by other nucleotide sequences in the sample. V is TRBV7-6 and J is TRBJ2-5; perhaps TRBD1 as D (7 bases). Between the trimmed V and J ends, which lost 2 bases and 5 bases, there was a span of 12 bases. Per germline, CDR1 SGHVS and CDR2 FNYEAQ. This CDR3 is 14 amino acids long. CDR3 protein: CASSLSAGGETQYF. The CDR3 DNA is TGTGCCAGCAGCTTATCCGCAGGGGGGGAGACCCAGTACTTC.

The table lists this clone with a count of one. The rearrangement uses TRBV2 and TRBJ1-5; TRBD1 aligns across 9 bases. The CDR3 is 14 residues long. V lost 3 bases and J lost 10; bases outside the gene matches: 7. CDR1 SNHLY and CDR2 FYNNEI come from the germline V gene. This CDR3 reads CASSERTGDSPQHF. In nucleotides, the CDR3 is TGTGCCAGCAGTGAGAGGACAGGGGATTCCCCCCAGCATTTT.

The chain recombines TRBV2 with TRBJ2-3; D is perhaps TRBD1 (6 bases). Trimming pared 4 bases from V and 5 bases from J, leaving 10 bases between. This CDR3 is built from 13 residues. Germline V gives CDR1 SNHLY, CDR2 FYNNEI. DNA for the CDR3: TGTGCCAGCAGTGTCATCAGGGGAGATACGCAGTATTTT. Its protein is CASSVIRGDTQYF.

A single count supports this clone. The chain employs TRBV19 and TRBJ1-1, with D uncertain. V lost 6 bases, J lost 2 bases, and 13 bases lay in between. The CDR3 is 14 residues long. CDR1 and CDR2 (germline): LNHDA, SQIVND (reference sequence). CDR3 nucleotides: TGTGCCAGTAGGCCCGGGGAGGGTAACACTGAAGCTTTCTTT. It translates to CASRPGEGNTEAFF.

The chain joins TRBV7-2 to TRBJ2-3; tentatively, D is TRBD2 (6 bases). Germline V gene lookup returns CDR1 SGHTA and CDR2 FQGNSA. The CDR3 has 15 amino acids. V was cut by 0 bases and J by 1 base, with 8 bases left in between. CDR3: CASSLAIAGTDTQYF. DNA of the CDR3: TGTGCCAGCAGCTTAGCTATAGCGGGCACAGATACGCAGTATTTT.

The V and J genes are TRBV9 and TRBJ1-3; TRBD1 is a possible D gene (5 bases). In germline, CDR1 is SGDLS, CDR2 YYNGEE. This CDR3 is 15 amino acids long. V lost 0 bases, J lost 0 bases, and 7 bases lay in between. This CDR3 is CASSVEGISGNTIYF. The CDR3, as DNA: TGTGCCAGCAGCGTAGAGGGGATCTCTGGAAACACCATATATTTT.

In DNA, the CDR3 is TGTGCCAGCAGTGAATCAGGCAGGCTTAACTATGGCTACACCTTC. This codes for CASSESGRLNYGYTF. J is TRBJ1-2 and V is TRBV2, with D unclear. The V end was cut by 2 bases, the J end by 1 base, with 11 bases between. Germline V CDR1 and CDR2: SNHLY, FYNNEI. The CDR3 spans 15 residues.

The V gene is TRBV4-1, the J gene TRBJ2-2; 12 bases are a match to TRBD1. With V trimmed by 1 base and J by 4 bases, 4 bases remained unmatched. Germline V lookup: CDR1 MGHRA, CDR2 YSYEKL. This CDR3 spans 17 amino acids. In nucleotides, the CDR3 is TGCGCCAGCAGCCAAGTAGGGACAGGGGGCCCCACCGGGGAGCTGTTTTTT. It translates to CASSQVGTGGPTGELFF.

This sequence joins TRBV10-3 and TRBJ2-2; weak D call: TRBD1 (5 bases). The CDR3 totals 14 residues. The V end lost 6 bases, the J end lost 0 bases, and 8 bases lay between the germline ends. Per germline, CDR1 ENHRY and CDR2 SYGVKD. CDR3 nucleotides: TGTGCCATCAGGGGGCAGTCGAACACCGGGGAGCTGTTTTTT. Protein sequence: CAIRGQSNTGELFF.

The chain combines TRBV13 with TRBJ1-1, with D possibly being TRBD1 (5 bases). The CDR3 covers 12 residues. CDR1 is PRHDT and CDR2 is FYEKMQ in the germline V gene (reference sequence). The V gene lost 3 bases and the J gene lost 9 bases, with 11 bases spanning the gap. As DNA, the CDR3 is TGTGCCAGCAGCTTCGACAGACCTCAAGCTTTCTTT. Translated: CASSFDRPQAFF.

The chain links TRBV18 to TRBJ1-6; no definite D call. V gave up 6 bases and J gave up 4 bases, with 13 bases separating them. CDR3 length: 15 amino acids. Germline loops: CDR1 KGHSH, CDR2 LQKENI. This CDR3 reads CASSPTQNYNSPLHF. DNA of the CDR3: TGTGCCAGCTCCCCGACACAAAATTATAATTCACCCCTCCACTTT.

The CDR3 nucleotides are TGTGCCAGCAGCACCCACAGGGGCGAAAAACTGTTTTTT. It codes for CASSTHRGEKLFF. The V gene is TRBV7-6, the J gene TRBJ1-4; TRBD1 aligns across 7 bases. After removal of 5 bases from V and 8 bases from J, the junction contained 5 bases not matched to a gene. The CDR3 spans 13 residues. Germline V gene lookup returns CDR1 SGHVS and CDR2 FNYEAQ.

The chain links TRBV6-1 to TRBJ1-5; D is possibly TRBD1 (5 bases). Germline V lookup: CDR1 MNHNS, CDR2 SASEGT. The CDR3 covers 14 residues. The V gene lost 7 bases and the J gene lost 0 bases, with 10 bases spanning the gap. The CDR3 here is CASNGGTSNQPQHF. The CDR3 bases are TGTGCCAGCAATGGGGGGACTAGCAATCAGCCCCAGCATTTT.

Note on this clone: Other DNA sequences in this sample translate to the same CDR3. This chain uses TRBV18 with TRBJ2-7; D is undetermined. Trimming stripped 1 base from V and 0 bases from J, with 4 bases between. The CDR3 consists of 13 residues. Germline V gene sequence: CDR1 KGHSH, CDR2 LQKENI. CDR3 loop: CASSPRASYEQYF. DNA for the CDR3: TGTGCCAGCTCACCACGGGCCTCCTACGAGCAGTACTTC.

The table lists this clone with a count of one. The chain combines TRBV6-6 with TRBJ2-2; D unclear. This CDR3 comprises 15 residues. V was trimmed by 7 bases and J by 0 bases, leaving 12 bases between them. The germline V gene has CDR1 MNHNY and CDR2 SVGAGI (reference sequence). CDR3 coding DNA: TGTGCCAGCAAGGTCCAGGTCGCGAACACCGGGGAGCTGTTTTTT. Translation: CASKVQVANTGELFF.

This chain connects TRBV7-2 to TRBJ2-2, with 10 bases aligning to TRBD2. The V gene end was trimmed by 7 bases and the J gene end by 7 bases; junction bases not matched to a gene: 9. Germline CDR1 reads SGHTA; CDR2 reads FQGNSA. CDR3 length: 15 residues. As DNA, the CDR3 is TGTGCCAGCATGGTTAGCGGGGGGATTTTCGGGGAGCTGTTTTTT. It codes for CASMVSGGIFGELFF. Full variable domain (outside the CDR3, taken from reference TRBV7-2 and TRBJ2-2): GAGVSQSPSNKVTEKGKDVELRCDPISGHTALYWYRQSLGQGLEFLIYFQGNSAPDKSGLPSDRFSAERTGGSVSTLTIQRTQQEDSAVYLCASMVSGGIFGELFFGEGSRLTVL.

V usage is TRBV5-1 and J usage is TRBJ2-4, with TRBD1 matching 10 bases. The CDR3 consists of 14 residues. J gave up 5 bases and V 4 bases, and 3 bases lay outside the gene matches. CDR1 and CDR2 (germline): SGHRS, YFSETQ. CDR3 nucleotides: TGCGCCAGCAGCGGACAGGGGGATGAAAACATTCAGTACTTC. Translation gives CASSGQGDENIQYF. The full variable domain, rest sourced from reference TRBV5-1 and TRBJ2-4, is KAGVTQTPRYLIKTRGQQVTLSCSPISGHRSVSWYQQTPGQGLQFLFEYFSETQRNKGNFPGRFSGRQFSNSRSEMNVSTLELGDSALYLCASSGQGDENIQYFGAGTRLSVL.